A selection of T cell receptor beta chains follows, all from one sample in a study of breast tumors, draining lymph nodes, adjacent tissues. TCRdb used MiXCR to reprocess the multiplex PCR reads, holding one entry per CDR3 protein. The sample includes 120,000 or so distinct CDR3 sequences, just under 20% seen only once; the top ten take less than 4%. The source material was axillary lymph node tissue. Receptors originate from a female donor with breast cancer. Some clones in this sample may be carry-over from other donors' samples. Each CDR3 is given with its conserved first and last residue. The order of the fields is J gene, V gene, clone size, D gene, CDR3 length, CDR3 DNA, CDR3 protein. The D gene is left open where the match is weak. Expanded clones are given a class, and other clones once, few, many or no size at all.

TRBJ2-7 | TRBV12-3/TRBV12-4 | many | TRBD2 | 14 | TGTGCCAGCAGCAAAGCCGGGACTAGTGGAGAGCAGTACTTC | CASSKAGTSGEQYF
TRBJ2-5 | TRBV2 | many | TRBD2 | 14 | TGTGCCACCGGGATGGGCGGGGGGCAAGAGACCCAGTACTTC | CATGMGGGQETQYF
TRBJ2-3 | TRBV12-3/TRBV12-4 | many | . | 14 | TGTGCCAGCAGTCGACGGGACAACACAGATACGCAGTATTTT | CASSRRDNTDTQYF
TRBJ1-6 | TRBV27 | many | . | 16 | TGTGCCAGCAGTCTCGGGGGGGGGGCTAATAATTCACCCCTCCACTTT | CASSLGGGANNSPLHF
TRBJ1-2 | TRBV18 | many | . | 15 | TGTGCCAGCTCATTCTCCGGGACACCTAACTATGGCTACACCTTC | CASSFSGTPNYGYTF
TRBJ1-6 | TRBV4-1 | many | . | 17 | TGCGCCAGCAGCAACCACGAAGTCGTCTCCTATAATTCACCCCTCCACTTT | CASSNHEVVSYNSPLHF
TRBJ2-2 | TRBV9 | many | TRBD2 | 16 | TGTGCCAGCAGCCTCGGACTAGCGGGAGGCACCGGGGAGCTGTTTTTT | CASSLGLAGGTGELFF
TRBJ2-3 | TRBV5-1 | many | . | 15 | TGCGCCAGCAGCTTGACGGAATCGGGCCCCGATACGCAGTATTTT | CASSLTESGPDTQYF
TRBJ2-7 | TRBV20-1 | many | TRBD1 | 13 | TGCAGTGCTAGAGCCGGACAGGGGGGAGAGCAGTACTTC | CSARAGQGGEQYF
TRBJ2-2 | TRBV18 | . | . | 16 | TGTGCCAGCTCACCAGCGCTAGCTACGAACACCGGGGAGCTGTTTTTT | CASSPALATNTGELFF
TRBJ1-5 | TRBV6-1 | . | . | 15 | TGTGCCAGCAGTGATCGGCCTCTTGGCAATCAGCCCCAGCATTTT | CASSDRPLGNQPQHF
TRBJ2-2 | TRBV7-2 | many | . | 15 | TGTGCCAGCGAACGCGGGACACCTAACACCGGGGAGCTGTTTTTT | CASERGTPNTGELFF
TRBJ2-2 | TRBV7-9 | many | TRBD1 | 16 | TGTGCCAGCAGCTTGGCGACAGGGGTGAACACCGGGGAGCTGTTTTTT | CASSLATGVNTGELFF
TRBJ1-2 | TRBV7-8 | many | . | 12 | TGTGCCAGCAGCTTAGGGAACTATGGCTACACCTTC | CASSLGNYGYTF
TRBJ2-3 | TRBV14 | . | TRBD1 | 17 | TGTGCCAGCAGCCAGATGGGGACAGGTTGGGGCACAGATACGCAGTATTTT | CASSQMGTGWGTDTQYF
TRBJ2-2 | TRBV12-3/TRBV12-4 | many | . | 12 | TGTGCCAGCAGTCCCATTGCCGGGGAGCTGTTTTTT | CASSPIAGELFF
TRBJ2-3 | TRBV14 | . | . | 17 | TGTGCCAGCAGCCAAGGGAGGGGCCAGCCCCACACAGATACGCAGTATTTT | CASSQGRGQPHTDTQYF
TRBJ2-3 | TRBV5-1 | many | . | 15 | TGCGCCAGCAGCTTGGGTCCACCTAGCACAGATACGCAGTATTTT | CASSLGPPSTDTQYF
TRBJ2-7 | TRBV28 | . | . | 15 | TGTGCCAGCAGCCCACGGAGGACGGTGGGCAACGAGCAGTACTTC | CASSPRRTVGNEQYF
TRBJ1-2 | TRBV4-1 | medium-sized | TRBD1 | 13 | TGCGCCAGCAGCCAAGTTGGGACAGATGGCTACACCTTC | CASSQVGTDGYTF
TRBJ1-1 | TRBV5-1 | . | . | 15 | TGCGCCAGCAGCTTGGTTATCCCTGGGGACACTGAAGCTTTCTTT | CASSLVIPGDTEAFF
TRBJ1-6 | TRBV6-1 | many | TRBD1 | 15 | TGTGCCAGCAGGAGGGGGGACAGGGAGGGCTCACCCCTCCACTTT | CASRRGDREGSPLHF
TRBJ2-7 | TRBV12-3/TRBV12-4 | many | TRBD1 | 16 | TGTGCCAGCAGTTCAATTTCGACAGGGGGCAACTACGAGCAGTACTTC | CASSSISTGGNYEQYF
TRBJ1-6 | TRBV6-5 | many | . | 13 | TGTGCCAGCCTCGGACGGTATAATTCACCCCTCCACTTT | CASLGRYNSPLHF
TRBJ1-2 | TRBV28 | . | TRBD1 | 14 | TGTGCCAGCAGTTCCGGGACAGGGGGCTATGGCTACACCTTC | CASSSGTGGYGYTF
TRBJ2-7 | TRBV6-5 | many | . | 15 | TGTGCCAGCAGTTACGATGGGACCTCGGGGAGGAAGCAGTACTTC | CASSYDGTSGRKQYF
TRBJ2-5 | TRBV7-2 | . | . | 14 | TGTGCCAGCAGCTTCCCAGGGACCCAAGGGACCCAGCACTTC | CASSFPGTQGTQHF
TRBJ2-5 | TRBV27 | . | TRBD2 | 16 | TGTGCCAGCAGTCCCGGGACTAGCGGGATCTGGGAGACCCAGTACTTC | CASSPGTSGIWETQYF
TRBJ2-1 | TRBV5-1 | many | . | 13 | TGCGCCAGCAGCTTGGAGCTTTACAATGAGCAGTTCTTC | CASSLELYNEQFF
TRBJ1-3 | TRBV19 | . | . | 18 | TGTGCCAGTAGTCCGCCCGGGGGACAACAAAGCTCTGGAAACACCATATATTTT | CASSPPGGQQSSGNTIYF
TRBJ2-7 | TRBV4-1 | many | TRBD2 | 14 | TGCGCCAGCAGCCACCTCGGGGACTATGGCGAGCAGTACTTC | CASSHLGDYGEQYF
TRBJ1-6 | TRBV4-1 | many | . | 15 | TGCGCCAGCAGCCAAGACCAGGGACGGGATTCACCCCTCCACTTT | CASSQDQGRDSPLHF